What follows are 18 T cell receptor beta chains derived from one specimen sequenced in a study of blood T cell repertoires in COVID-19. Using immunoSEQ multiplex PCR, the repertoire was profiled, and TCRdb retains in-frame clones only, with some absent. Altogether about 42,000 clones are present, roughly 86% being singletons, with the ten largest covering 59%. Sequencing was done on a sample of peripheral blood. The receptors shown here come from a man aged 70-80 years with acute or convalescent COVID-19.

In nucleotides, the CDR3 is TGTGCCAGCAGCTTAAGATTAGCGGGAGTGAGCGAGACCCAGTACTTC. As protein: CASSLRLAGVSETQYF. J is TRBJ2-5 and V is TRBV11-3; TRBD2 matches 9 bases. The CDR3 loop spans 16 amino acids. From germline, CDR1 is SGHNT and CDR2 YENEEA. Germline trimming cut 2 bases from V and 5 bases from J; bases unmatched to any gene: 9. Looking up the rest from reference TRBV11-3 and TRBJ2-5 gives the full variable domain: EAGVVQSPRYKIIEKKQPVAFWCNPISGHNTLYWYLQNLGQGPELLIRYENEEAVDDSQLPKDRFSAERLKGVDSTLKIQPAELGDSAVYLCASSLRLAGVSETQYFGPGTRLLVL.

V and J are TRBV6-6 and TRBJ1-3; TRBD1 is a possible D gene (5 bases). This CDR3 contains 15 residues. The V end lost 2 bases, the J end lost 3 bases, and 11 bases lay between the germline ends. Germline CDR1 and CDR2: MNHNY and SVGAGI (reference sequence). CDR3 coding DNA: TGTGCCAGCAGTTACGTGACAGAGCATGGAAACACCATATATTTT. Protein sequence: CASSYVTEHGNTIYF.

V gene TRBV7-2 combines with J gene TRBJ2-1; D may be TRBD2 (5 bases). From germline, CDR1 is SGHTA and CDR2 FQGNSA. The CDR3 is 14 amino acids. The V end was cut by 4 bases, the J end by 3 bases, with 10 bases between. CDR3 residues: CASSSSRVYNEQFF. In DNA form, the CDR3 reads TGTGCCAGCAGCTCATCGAGGGTCTACAATGAGCAGTTCTTC.

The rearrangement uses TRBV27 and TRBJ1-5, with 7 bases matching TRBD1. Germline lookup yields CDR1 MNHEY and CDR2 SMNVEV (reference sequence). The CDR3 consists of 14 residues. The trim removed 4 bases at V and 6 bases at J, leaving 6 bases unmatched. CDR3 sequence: CASSSQQGLQPQHF. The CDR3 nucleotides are TGTGCCAGCAGTTCCCAACAGGGGCTTCAGCCCCAGCATTTT.

The CDR3 protein is CAISESGFGRAQNGYTF. CDR3 in DNA: TGTGCCATCAGTGAGTCGGGATTCGGCAGGGCTCAGAATGGCTACACCTTC. The V gene is TRBV10-3, the J gene TRBJ1-2; D may be TRBD1 (5 bases). This CDR3 spans 17 amino acids. The ends were cut back, 0 bases at V and 6 bases at J, with 20 bases in the middle. From germline, CDR1 is ENHRY and CDR2 SYGVKD.

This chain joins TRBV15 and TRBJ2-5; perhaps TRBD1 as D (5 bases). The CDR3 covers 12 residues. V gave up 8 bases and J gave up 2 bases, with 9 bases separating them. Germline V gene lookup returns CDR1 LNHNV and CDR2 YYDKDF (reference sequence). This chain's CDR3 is CATSTEQETQYF. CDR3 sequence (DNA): TGTGCCACCTCGACAGAGCAAGAGACCCAGTACTTC.

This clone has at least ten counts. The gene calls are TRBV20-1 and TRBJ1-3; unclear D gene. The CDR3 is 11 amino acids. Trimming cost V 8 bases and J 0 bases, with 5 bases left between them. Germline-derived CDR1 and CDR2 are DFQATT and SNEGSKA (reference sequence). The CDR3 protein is CSSNSGNTIYF. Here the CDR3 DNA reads TGCAGTTCAAACTCTGGAAACACCATATATTTT.

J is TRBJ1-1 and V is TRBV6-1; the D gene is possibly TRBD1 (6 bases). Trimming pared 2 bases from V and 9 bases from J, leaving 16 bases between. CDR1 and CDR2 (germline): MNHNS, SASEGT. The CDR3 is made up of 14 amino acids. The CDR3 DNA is TGTGCCAGCAGTGAAACGGGGGGGGGCCCCAAAGCTTTCTTT. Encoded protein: CASSETGGGPKAFF.

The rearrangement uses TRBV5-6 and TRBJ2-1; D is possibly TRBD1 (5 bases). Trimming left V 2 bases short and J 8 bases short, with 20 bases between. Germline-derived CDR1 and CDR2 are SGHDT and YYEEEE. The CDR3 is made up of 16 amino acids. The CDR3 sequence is CASSFFDSRMIYEQFF. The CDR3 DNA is TGTGCCAGCAGCTTCTTCGACAGTCGGATGATCTATGAGCAGTTCTTC.

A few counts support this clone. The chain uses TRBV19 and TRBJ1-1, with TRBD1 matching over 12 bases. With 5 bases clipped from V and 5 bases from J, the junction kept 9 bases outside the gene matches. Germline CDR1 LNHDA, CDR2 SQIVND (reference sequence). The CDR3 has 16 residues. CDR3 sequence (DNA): TGTGCCAGTAGTCTCCGGGACAGGGGGCGTTTGACTGAAGCTTTCTTT. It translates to CASSLRDRGRLTEAFF.

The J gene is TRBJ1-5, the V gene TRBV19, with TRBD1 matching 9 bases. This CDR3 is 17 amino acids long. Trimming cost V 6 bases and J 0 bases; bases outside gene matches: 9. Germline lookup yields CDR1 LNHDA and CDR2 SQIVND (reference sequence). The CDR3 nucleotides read TGTGCCAGTAGGGGAGGACAGGGGACAGATAGCAATCAGCCCCAGCATTTT. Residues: CASRGGQGTDSNQPQHF.

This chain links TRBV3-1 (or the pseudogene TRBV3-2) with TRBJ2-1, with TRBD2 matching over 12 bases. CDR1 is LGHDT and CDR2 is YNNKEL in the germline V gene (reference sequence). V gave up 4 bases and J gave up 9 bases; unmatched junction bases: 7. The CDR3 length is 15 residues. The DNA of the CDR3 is TGTGCCAGCAGCCCGTGGACTAGCGGGGATTTTGAGCAGTTCTTC. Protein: CASSPWTSGDFEQFF.

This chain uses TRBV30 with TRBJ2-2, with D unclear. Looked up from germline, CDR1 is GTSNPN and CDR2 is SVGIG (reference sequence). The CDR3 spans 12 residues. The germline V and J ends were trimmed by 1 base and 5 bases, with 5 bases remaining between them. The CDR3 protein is CAWSEYTGELFF. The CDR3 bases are TGTGCCTGGAGTGAATATACCGGGGAGCTGTTTTTT.

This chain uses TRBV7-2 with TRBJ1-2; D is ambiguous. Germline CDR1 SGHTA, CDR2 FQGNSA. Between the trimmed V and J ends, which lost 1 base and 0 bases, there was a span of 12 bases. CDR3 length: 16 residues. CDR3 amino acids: CASSLGGPLANYGYTF. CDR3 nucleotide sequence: TGTGCCAGCAGCTTAGGAGGTCCCCTAGCTAACTATGGCTACACCTTC.

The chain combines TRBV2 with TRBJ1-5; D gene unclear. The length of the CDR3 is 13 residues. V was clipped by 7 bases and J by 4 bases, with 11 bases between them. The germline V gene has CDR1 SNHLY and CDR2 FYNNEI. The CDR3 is CASKQEGNQPQHF. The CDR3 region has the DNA TGTGCCAGCAAGCAGGAGGGAAATCAGCCCCAGCATTTT.

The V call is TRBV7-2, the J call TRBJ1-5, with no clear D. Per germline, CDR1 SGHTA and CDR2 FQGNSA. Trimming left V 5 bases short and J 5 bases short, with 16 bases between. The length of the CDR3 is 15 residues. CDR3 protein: CASSPGQVWDQPQHF. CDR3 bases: TGTGCCAGCAGCCCCGGCCAGGTTTGGGATCAGCCCCAGCATTTT.

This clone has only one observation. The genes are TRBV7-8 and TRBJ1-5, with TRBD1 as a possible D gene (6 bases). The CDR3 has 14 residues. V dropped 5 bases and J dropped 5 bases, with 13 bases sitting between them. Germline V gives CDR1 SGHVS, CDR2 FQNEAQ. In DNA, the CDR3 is TGTGCCAGCAGCCGAGACAGGAGTGATCAGCCCCAGCATTTT. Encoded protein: CASSRDRSDQPQHF.

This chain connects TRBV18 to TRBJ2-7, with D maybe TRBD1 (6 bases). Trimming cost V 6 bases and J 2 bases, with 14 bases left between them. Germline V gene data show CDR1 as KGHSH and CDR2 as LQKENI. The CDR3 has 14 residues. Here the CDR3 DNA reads TGTGCCAGCTCTTCGACAGGCTCGACCTACGAGCAGTACTTC. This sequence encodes CASSSTGSTYEQYF.